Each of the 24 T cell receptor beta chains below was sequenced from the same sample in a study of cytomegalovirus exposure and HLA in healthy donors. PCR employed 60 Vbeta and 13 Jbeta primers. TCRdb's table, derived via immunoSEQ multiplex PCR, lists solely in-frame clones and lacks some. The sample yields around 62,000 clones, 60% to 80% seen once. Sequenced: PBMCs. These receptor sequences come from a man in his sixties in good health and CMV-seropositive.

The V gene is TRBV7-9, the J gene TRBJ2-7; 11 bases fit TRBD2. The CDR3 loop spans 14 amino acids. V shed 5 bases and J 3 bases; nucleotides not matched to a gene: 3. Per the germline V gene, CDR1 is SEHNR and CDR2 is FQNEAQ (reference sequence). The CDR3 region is CASSPGTSGYEQYF. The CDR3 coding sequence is TGTGCCAGCAGCCCCGGGACTAGCGGCTACGAGCAGTACTTC.

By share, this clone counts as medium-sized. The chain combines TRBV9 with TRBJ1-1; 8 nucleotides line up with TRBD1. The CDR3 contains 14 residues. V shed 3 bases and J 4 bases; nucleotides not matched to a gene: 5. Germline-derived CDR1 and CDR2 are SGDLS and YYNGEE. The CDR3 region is CASSATGGGTEAFF. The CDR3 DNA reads TGTGCCAGCAGCGCAACAGGGGGTGGCACTGAAGCTTTCTTT.

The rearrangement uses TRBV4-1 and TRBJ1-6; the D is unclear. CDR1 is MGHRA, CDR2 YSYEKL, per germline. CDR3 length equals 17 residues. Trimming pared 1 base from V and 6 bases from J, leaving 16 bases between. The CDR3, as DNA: TGCGCCAGCAGCCAAGGACCCCCCGGAGAAACTAATTCACCCCTCCACTTT. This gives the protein CASSQGPPGETNSPLHF.

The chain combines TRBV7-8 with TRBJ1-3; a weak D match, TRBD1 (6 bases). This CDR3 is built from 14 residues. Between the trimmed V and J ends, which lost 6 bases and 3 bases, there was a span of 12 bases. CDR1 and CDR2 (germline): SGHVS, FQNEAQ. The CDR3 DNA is TGTGCCAGCAGAACTGCAGGGGTTGGAAACACCATATATTTT. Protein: CASRTAGVGNTIYF.

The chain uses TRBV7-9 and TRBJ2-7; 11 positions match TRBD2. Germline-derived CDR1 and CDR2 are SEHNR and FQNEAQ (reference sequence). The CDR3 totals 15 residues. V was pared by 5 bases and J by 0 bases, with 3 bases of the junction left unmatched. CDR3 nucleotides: TGTGCCAGCAGCCGGGGACTAGCGGACTCCTACGAGCAGTACTTC. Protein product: CASSRGLADSYEQYF.

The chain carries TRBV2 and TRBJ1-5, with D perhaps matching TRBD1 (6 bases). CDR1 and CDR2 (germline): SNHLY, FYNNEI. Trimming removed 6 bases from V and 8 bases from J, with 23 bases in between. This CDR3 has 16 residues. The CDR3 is CASRAQGLTGIEPQHF. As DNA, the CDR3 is TGTGCCAGCAGGGCCCAGGGGTTAACTGGAATCGAGCCCCAGCATTTT. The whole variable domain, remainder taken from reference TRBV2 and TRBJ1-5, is EPEVTQTPSHQVTQMGQEVILRCVPISNHLYFYWYRQILGQKVEFLVSFYNNEISEKSEIFDDQFSVERPDGSNFTLKIRSTKLEDSAMYFCASRAQGLTGIEPQHFGDGTRLSIL.

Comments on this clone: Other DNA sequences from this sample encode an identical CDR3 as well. For the CDR3, the DNA is TGTGCCAGCAGCTTAGAGACAGGGAGTCATCAGTACTTC. Translating it yields CASSLETGSHQYF. The chain combines TRBV7-9 with TRBJ2-7; TRBD1 matches at 7 bases. Germline V gene lookup returns CDR1 SEHNR and CDR2 FQNEAQ (reference sequence). V lost 1 base, J lost 10 bases, and 7 bases stayed unmatched. The CDR3 is made up of 13 amino acids.

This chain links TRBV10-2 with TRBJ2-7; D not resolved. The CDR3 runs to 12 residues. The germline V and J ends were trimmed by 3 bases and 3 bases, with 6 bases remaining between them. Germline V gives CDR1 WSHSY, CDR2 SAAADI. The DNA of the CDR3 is TGCGCCAGCAGTGAATCCGTCTACGAGCAGTACTTC. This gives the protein CASSESVYEQYF.

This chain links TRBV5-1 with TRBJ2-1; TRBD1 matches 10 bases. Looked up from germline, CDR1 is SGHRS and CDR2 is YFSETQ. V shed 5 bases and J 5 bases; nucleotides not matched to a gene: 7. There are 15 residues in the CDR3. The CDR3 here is CASSFGQGGHNEQFF. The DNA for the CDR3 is TGCGCCAGCAGTTTCGGACAGGGGGGGCACAATGAGCAGTTCTTC.

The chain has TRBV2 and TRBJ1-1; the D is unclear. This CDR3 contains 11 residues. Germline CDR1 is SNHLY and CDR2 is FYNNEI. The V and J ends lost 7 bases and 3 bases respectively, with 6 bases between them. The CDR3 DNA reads TGTGCCAGCATCGGGGACACTGAAGCTTTCTTT. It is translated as CASIGDTEAFF.

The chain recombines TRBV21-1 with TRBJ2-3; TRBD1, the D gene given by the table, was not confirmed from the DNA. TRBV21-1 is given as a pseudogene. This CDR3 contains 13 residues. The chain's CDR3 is CASSLQGTDTQYF. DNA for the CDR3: TGTGCCAGCAGCCTACAGGGCACAGATACGCAGTATTTT.

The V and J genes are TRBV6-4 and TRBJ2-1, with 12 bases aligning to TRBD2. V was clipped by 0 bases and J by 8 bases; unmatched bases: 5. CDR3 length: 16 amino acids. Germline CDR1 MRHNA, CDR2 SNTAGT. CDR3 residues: CASSDSPSGGAHEQFF. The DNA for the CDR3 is TGTGCCAGCAGTGACTCCCCTAGCGGGGGGGCCCATGAGCAGTTCTTC.

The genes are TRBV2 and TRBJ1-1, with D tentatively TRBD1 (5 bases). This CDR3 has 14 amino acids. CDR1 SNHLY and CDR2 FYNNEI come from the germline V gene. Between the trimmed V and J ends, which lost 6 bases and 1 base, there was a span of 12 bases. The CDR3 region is CASSRNDRNTEAFF. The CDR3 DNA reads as TGTGCCAGCAGCCGAAATGACAGGAACACTGAAGCTTTCTTT.

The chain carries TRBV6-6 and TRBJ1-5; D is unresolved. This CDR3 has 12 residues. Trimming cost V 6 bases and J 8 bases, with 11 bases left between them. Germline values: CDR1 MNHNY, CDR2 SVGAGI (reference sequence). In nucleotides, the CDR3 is TGTGCCAGCAGCCACGGGTCGGAGCCCCAGCATTTT. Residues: CASSHGSEPQHF.

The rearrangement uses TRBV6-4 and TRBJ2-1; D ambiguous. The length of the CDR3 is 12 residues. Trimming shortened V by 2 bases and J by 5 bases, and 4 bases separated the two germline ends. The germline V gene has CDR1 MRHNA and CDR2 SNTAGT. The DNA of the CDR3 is TGTGCCAGCAGTGACCGAGACAATGAGCAGTTCTTC. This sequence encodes CASSDRDNEQFF.

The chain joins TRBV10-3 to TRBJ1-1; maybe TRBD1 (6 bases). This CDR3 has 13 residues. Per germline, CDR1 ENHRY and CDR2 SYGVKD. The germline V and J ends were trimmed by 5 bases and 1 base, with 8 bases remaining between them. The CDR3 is CAISRQENTEAFF. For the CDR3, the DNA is TGTGCCATCAGTCGACAGGAGAACACTGAAGCTTTCTTT.

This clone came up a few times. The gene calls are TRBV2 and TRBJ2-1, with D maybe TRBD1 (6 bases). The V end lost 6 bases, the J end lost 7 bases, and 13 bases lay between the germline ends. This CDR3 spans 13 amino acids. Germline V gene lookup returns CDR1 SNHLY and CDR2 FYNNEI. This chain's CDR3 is CASSRTGINEQFF. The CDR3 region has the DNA TGTGCCAGCAGCCGAACAGGGATTAATGAGCAGTTCTTC.

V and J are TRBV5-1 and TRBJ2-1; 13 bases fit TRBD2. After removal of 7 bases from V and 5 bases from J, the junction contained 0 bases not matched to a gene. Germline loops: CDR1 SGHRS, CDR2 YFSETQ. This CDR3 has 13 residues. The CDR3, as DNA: TGCGCCAGCGGACTAGCGGGGGACAATGAGCAGTTCTTC. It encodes CASGLAGDNEQFF.

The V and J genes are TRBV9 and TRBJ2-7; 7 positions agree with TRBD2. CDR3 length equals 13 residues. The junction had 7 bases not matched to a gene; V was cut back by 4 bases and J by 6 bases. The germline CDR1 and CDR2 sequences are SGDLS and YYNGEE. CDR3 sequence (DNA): TGTGCCAGCAGCCCCTGGGGGGGAGGCGAGCAGTACTTC. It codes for CASSPWGGGEQYF.

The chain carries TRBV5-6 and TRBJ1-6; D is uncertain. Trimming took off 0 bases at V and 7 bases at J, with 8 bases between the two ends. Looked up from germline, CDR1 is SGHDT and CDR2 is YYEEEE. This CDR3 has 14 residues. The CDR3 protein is CASSLGLRNSPLHF. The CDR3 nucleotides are TGTGCCAGCAGCTTGGGACTCCGGAATTCACCCCTCCACTTT.

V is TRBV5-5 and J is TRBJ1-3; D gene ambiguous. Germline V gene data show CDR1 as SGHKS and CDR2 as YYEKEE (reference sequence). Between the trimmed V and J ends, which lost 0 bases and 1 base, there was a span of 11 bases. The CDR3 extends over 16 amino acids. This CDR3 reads CASSLDSRSSGNTIYF. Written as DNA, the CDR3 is TGTGCCAGCAGCTTGGACAGTCGGTCTTCTGGAAACACCATATATTTT.

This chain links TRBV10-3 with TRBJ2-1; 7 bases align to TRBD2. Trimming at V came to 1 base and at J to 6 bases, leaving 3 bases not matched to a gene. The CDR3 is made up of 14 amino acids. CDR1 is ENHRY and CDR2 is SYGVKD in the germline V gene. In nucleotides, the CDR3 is TGTGCCATCAGTGAGTTTGCGGGGGTCAATGAGCAGTTCTTC. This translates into CAISEFAGVNEQFF.

The CDR3, as DNA: TGTGCCAGTAGTGCAACCGGGATCCCCAATCAGCCCCAGCATTTT. This gives the protein CASSATGIPNQPQHF. The chain carries TRBV19 and TRBJ1-5; D gene uncertain. Per germline, CDR1 LNHDA and CDR2 SQIVND (reference sequence). Trimming removed 5 bases from V and 3 bases from J, with 14 bases in between. The CDR3 runs to 15 residues. Combining the CDR3 with reference TRBV19 and TRBJ1-5 gives the whole variable domain DGGITQSPKYLFRKEGQNVTLSCEQNLNHDAMYWYRQDPGQGLRLIYYSQIVNDFQKGDIAEGYSVSREKKESFPLTVTSAQKNPTAFYLCASSATGIPNQPQHFGDGTRLSIL.

The CDR3, as DNA: TGTGCCAGCAGCTTGATGACAGGGGCTCGTGGCTACACCTTC. This codes for CASSLMTGARGYTF. V is TRBV5-5 and J is TRBJ1-2; the match to TRBD1 covers 8 bases. With 1 base clipped from V and 7 bases from J, the junction kept 6 bases outside the gene matches. Germline V CDR1 and CDR2: SGHKS, YYEKEE (reference sequence). The CDR3 extends over 14 amino acids.